The present TCR beta chain was sequenced within a study of shared clonotypes between healthy human individuals. Study-wide background: Three plates each covered CD4 naive and memory; CD8 naive two, CD8 memory one. Broader study findings: Non-shared clonotypes had lower generation probabilities than those shared by all four donors.

Profiled with immunoSEQ multiplex PCR; TCRdb holds only in-frame clones, not every one. The sample has roughly 2.6 million clones; around 90% are singletons. The V segment lost 5 bases and the J segment 4 bases; nucleotides outside the gene matches: 6. Looked up from germline, CDR1 is SGHNT and CDR2 is YYREEE (reference sequence). CDR3 length equals 14 residues. For this clone: Its antigen is as yet unknown. Other DNA sequences in this sample translate to the same CDR3.

The study separated CD4+ cells into CD45RA+ naive and CD45RA-negative memory subsets. The receptor's source is a man aged 18-30 years in good health. The sequenced material came from naive CD4+ T cells sorted from blood. This sample's subset: CD45RA+ positively selected. The chain recombines TRBV5-4 with TRBJ1-2, with 9 nucleotides matching TRBD1. CDR3 coding DNA: TGTGCCAGCAGTAGGGACAGGGTTGGCTATGGCTACACCTTC. Its protein product is CASSRDRVGYGYTF.